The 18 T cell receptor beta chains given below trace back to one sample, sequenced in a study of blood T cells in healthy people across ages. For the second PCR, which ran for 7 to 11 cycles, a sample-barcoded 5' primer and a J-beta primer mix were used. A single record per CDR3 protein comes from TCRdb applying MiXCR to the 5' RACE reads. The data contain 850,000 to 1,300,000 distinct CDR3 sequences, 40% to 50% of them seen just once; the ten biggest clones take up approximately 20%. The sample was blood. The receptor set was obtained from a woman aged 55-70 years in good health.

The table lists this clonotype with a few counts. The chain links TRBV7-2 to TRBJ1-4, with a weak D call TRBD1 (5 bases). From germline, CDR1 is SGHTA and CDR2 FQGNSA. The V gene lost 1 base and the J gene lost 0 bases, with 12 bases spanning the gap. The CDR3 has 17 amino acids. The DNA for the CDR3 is TGTGCCAGCAGCTTAGGGCGGGGGAGGGCAACTAATGAAAAACTGTTTTTT. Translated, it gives CASSLGRGRATNEKLFF.

CDR3 sequence (DNA): TGTGCCAGCAGCTTCCAAAGCACCGGGGAGCTGTTTTTT. It translates to CASSFQSTGELFF. This chain uses TRBV3-1 with TRBJ2-2; no reliable D call. Germline values: CDR1 LGHDT, CDR2 YNNKEL (reference sequence). The V end was cut by 5 bases, the J end by 4 bases, with 8 bases between. The CDR3 totals 13 residues.

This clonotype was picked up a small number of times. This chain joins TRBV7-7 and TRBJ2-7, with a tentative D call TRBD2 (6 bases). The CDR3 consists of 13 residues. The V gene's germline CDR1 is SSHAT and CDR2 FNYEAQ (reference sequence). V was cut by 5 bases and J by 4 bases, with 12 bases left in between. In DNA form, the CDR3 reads TGTGCCAGCAGCCGAATGGGGGGATACGAGCAGTACTTC. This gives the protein CASSRMGGYEQYF.

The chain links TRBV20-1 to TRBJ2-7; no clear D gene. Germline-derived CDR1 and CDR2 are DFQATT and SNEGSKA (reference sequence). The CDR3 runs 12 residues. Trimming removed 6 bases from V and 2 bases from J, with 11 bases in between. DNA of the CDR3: TGCAGTGCCGATGGACCAGCCTACGAGCAGTACTTC. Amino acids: CSADGPAYEQYF.

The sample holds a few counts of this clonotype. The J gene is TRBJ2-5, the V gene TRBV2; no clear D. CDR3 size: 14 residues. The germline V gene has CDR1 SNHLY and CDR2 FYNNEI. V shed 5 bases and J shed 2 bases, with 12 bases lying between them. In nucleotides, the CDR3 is TGTGCCAGCAGTTACGGACGGAAGCAAGAGACCCAGTACTTC. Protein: CASSYGRKQETQYF.

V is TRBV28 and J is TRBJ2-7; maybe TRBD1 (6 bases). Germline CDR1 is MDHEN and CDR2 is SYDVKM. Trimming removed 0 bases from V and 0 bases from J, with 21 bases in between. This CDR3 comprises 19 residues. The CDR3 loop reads CASSLWIRRDTKNSYEQYF. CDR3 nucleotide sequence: TGTGCCAGCAGTTTATGGATACGCCGGGACACCAAAAACTCCTACGAGCAGTACTTC.

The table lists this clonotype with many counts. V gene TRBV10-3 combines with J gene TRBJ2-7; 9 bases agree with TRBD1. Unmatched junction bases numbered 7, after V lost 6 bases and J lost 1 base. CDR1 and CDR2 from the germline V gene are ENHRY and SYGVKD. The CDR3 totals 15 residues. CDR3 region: CAIRGGDRASYEQYF. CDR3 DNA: TGTGCCATCAGAGGGGGGGACAGGGCATCCTACGAGCAGTACTTC.

CDR3 DNA: TGTGCCAGCAGCTTGGGAACCCAGGGACTAGCGGGAGGGGAGGATGAGCAGTTCTTC. It is translated as CASSLGTQGLAGGEDEQFF. V gene TRBV5-5 combines with J gene TRBJ2-1; TRBD2 aligns across 16 bases. Looked up from germline, CDR1 is SGHKS and CDR2 is YYEKEE (reference sequence). The CDR3 covers 19 residues. Trimming cost V 0 bases and J 8 bases; bases outside gene matches: 11.

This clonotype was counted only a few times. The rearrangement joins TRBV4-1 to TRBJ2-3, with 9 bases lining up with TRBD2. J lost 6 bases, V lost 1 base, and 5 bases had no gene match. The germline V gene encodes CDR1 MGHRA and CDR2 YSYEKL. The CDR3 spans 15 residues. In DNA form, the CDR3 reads TGCGCCAGCAGCCAAGGAGACAGCGGGGGGGATACGCAGTATTTT. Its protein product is CASSQGDSGGDTQYF.

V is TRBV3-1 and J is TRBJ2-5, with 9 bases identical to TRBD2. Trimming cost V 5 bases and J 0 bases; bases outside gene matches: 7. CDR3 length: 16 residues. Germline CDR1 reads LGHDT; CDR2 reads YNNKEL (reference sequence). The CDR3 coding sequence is TGTGCCAGCAGCTCACGGAGACTAGCGGACCAAGAGACCCAGTACTTC. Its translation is CASSSRRLADQETQYF.

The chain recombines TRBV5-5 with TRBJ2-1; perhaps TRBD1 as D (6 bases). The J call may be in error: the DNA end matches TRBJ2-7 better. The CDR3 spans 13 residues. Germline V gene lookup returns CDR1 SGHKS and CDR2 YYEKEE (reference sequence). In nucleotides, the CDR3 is TGTGCCAGCAGCGGGGACACCTACAATGAGCAGTACTTC. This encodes CASSGDTYNEQYF.

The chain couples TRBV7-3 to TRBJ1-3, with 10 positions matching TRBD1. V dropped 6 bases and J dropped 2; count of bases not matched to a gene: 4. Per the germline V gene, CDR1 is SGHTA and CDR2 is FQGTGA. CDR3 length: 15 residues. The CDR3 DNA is TGTGCCAGCAGTTCGGGACAGGGGACTGGAAACACCATATATTTT. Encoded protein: CASSSGQGTGNTIYF.

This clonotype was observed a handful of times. The CDR3 loop is CSASSPRAAYNEQFF. In DNA, the CDR3 is TGCAGTGCTAGCTCCCCGAGGGCAGCCTACAATGAGCAGTTCTTC. The J gene is TRBJ2-1, the V gene TRBV20-1, with D perhaps TRBD2 (5 bases). With 3 bases removed from V and 2 bases from J, the gap between germline ends came to 14 bases. The CDR3 consists of 15 residues. Looked up from germline, CDR1 is DFQATT and CDR2 is SNEGSKA (reference sequence).

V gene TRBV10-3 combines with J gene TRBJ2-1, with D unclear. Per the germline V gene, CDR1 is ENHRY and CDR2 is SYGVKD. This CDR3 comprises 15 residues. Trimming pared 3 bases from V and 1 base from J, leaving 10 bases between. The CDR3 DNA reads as TGTGCCATCAGTGATCCAAGGATTTCCTACAATGAGCAGTTCTTC. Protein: CAISDPRISYNEQFF.

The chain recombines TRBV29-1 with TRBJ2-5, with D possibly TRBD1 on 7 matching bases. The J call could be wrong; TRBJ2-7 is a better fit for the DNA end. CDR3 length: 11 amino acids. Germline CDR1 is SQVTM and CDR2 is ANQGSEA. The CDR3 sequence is CSAAQGGEQYF. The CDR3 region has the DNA TGCAGCGCTGCCCAGGGGGGCGAGCAGTACTTC.

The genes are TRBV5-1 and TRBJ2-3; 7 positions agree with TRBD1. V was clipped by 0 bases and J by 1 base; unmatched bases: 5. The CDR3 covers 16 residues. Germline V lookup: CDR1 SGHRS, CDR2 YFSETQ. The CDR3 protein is CASSLGGGAGTDTQYF. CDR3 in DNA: TGCGCCAGCAGCTTGGGAGGGGGCGCAGGCACAGATACGCAGTATTTT.

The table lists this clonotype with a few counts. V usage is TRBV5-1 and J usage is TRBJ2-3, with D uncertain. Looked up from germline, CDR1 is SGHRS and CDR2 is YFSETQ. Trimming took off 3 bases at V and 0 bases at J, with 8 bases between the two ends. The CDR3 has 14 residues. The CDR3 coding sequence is TGCGCCAGCAGCTCCGCAGCTAGCACAGATACGCAGTATTTT. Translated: CASSSAASTDTQYF. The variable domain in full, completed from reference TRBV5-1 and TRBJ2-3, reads KAGVTQTPRYLIKTRGQQVTLSCSPISGHRSVSWYQQTPGQGLQFLFEYFSETQRNKGNFPGRFSGRQFSNSRSEMNVSTLELGDSALYLCASSSAASTDTQYFGPGTRLTVL.

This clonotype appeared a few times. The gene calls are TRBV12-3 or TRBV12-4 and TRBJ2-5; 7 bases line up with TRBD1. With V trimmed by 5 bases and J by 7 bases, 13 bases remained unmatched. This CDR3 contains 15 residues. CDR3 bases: TGTGCCAGCAGTCCTAAGGGGGCGGATATCGGGACCCAGTACTTC. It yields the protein CASSPKGADIGTQYF.